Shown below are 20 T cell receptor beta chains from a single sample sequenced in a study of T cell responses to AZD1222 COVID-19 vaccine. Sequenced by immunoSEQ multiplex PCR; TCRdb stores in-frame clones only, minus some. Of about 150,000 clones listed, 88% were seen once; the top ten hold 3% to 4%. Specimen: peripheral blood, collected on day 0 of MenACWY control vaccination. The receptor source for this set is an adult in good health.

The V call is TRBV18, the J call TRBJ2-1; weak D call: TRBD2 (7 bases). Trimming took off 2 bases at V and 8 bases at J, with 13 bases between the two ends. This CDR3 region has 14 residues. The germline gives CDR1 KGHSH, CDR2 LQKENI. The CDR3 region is CASSPSQGRDEQFF. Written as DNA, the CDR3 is TGTGCCAGCTCACCATCTCAGGGGAGGGATGAGCAGTTCTTC.

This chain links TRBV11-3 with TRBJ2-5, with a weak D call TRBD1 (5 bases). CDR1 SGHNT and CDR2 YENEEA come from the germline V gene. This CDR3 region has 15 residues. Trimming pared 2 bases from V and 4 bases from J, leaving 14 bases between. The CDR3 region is CASSLSVTDGETQYF. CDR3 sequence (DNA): TGTGCCAGCAGCTTATCCGTGACAGATGGAGAGACCCAGTACTTC.

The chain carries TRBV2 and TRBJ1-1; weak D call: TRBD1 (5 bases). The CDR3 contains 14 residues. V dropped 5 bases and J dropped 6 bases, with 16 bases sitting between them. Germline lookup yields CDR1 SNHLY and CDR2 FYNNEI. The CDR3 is CASSLEGGTAEAFF. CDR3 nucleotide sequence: TGTGCCAGCAGTTTAGAGGGAGGGACCGCTGAAGCTTTCTTT.

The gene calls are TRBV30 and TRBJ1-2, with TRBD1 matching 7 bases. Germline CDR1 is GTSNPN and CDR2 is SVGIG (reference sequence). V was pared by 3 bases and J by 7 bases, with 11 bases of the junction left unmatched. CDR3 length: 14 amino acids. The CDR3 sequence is CAWSARNRGGGYTF. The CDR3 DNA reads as TGTGCCTGGAGCGCCAGGAACAGGGGTGGTGGCTACACCTTC.

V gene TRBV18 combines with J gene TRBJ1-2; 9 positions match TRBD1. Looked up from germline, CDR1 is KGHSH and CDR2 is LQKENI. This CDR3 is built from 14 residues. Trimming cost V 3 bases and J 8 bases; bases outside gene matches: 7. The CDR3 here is CASSPSTGGGGYTF. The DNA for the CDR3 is TGTGCCAGCTCACCTAGCACAGGGGGCGGAGGCTACACCTTC.

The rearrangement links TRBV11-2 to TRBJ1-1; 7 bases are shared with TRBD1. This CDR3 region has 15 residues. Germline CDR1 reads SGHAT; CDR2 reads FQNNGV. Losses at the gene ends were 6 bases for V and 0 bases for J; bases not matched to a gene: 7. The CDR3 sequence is CASRRGQPMNTEAFF. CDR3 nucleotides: TGTGCCAGCAGAAGGGGACAGCCGATGAACACTGAAGCTTTCTTT.

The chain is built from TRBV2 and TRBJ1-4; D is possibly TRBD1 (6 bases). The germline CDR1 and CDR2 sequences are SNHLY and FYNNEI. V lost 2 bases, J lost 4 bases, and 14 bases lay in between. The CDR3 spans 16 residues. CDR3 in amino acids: CASSERGTNRNEKLFF. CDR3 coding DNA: TGTGCCAGCAGTGAAAGGGGGACAAATCGTAATGAAAAACTGTTTTTT. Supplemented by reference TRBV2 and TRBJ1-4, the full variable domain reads EPEVTQTPSHQVTQMGQEVILRCVPISNHLYFYWYRQILGQKVEFLVSFYNNEISEKSEIFDDQFSVERPDGSNFTLKIRSTKLEDSAMYFCASSERGTNRNEKLFFGSGTQLSVL.

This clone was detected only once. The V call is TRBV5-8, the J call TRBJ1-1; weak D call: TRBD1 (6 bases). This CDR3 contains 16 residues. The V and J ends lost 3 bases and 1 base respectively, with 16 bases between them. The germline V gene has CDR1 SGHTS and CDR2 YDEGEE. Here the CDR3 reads CASSSRWGHGNTEAFF. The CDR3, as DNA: TGTGCCAGCAGCTCGCGATGGGGGCATGGGAACACTGAAGCTTTCTTT.

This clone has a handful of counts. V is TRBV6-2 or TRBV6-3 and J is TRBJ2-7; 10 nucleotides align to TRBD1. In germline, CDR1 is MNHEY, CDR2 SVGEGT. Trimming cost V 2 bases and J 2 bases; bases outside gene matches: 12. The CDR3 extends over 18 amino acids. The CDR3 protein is CASSYLHLDRGLPYEQYF. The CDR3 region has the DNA TGTGCCAGCAGTTACCTTCATCTTGACAGGGGGCTACCCTACGAGCAGTACTTC.

The CDR3 sequence is CASSPQGTGTDTQYF. Written as DNA, the CDR3 is TGTGCCAGTAGCCCACAGGGGACTGGCACAGATACGCAGTATTTT. V and J are TRBV19 and TRBJ2-3; perhaps TRBD1 as D (7 bases). The germline V and J ends were trimmed by 6 bases and 1 base, with 14 bases remaining between them. There are 15 residues in the CDR3. In germline, CDR1 is LNHDA, CDR2 SQIVND (reference sequence).

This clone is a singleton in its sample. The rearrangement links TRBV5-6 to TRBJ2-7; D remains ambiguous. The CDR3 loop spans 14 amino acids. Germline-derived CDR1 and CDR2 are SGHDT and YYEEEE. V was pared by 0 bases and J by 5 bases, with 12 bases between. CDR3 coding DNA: TGTGCCAGCAGCTTGGGTGGGGATTTCGACGAGCAGTACTTC. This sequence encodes CASSLGGDFDEQYF.

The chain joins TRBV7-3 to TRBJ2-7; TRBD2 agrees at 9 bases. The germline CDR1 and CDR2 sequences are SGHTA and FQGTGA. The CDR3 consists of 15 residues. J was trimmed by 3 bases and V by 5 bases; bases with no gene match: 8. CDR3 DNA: TGTGCCAGCAGCGTTAAGGTAGCGGGAGACTACGAGCAGTACTTC. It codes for CASSVKVAGDYEQYF.

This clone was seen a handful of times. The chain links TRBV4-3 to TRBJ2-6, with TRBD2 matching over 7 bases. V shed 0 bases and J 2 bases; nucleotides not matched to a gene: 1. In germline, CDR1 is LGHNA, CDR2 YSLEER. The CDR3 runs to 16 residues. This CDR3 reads CASSQDGGAGANVLTF. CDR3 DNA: TGCGCCAGCAGCCAAGATGGGGGGGCTGGGGCCAACGTCCTGACTTTC.

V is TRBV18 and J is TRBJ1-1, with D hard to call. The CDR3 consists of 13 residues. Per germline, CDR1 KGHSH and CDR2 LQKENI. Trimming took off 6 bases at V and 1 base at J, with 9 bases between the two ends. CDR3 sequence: CASSPEGNTEAFF. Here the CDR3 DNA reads TGTGCCAGCTCCCCCGAGGGGAACACTGAAGCTTTCTTT.

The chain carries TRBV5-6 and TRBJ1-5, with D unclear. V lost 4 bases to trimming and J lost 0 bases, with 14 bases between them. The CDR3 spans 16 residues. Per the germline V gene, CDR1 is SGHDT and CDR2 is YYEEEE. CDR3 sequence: CASSRTEFYSNQPQHF. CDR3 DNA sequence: TGTGCCAGCAGCCGGACGGAGTTTTATAGCAATCAGCCCCAGCATTTT.

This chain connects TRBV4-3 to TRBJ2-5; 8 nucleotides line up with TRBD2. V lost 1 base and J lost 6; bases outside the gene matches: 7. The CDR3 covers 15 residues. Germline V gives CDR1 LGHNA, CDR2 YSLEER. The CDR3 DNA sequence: TGCGCCAGCAGCCAAGGGAGCGGGAGCCGGCAGACCCAGTACTTC. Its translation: CASSQGSGSRQTQYF.

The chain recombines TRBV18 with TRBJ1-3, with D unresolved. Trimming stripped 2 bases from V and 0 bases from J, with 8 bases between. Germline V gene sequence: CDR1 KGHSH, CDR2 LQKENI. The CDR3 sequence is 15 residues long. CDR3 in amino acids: CASSPSGSSGNTIYF. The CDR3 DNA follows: TGTGCCAGCTCACCATCGGGCAGCTCTGGAAACACCATATATTTT.

Here the CDR3 reads CASSDGQSNTEAFF. CDR3 coding DNA: TGTGCCAGCAGTGATGGACAGTCAAACACTGAAGCTTTCTTT. The V and J genes are TRBV2 and TRBJ1-1; D perhaps matches TRBD1 (6 bases). The ends were cut back, 3 bases at V and 2 bases at J, with 10 bases in the middle. This CDR3 is 14 amino acids long. From germline, CDR1 is SNHLY and CDR2 FYNNEI.

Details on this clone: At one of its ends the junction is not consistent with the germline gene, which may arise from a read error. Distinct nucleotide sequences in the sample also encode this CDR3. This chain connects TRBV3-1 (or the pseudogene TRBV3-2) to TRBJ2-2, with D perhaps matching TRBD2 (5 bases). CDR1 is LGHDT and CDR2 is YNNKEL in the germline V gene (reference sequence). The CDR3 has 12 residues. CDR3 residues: CASSFHTGELFF. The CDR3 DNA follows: TGTGCCAGCAGCTTTCACACCGGGGAGCTGTTTTTC.

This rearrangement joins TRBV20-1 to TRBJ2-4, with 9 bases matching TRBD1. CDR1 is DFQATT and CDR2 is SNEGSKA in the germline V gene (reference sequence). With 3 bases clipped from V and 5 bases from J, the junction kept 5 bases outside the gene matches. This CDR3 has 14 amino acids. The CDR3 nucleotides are TGCAGTGCTAGTGTCGGACAGGGGCAAAACATTCAGTACTTC. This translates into CSASVGQGQNIQYF.